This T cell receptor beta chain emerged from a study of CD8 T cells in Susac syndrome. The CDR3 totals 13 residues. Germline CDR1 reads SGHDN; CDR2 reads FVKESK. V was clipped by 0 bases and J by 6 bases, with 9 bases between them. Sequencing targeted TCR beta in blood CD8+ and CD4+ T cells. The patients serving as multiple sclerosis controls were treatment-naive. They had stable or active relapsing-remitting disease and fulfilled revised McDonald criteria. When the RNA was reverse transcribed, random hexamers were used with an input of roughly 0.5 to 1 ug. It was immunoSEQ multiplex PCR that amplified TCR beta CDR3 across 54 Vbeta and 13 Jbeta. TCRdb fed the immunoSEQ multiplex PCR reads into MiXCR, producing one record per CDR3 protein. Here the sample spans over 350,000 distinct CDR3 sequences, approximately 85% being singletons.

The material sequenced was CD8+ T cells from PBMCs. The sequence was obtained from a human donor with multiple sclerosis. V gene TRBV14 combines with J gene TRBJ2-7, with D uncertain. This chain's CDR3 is CASSQEYRVEQYF. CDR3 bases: TGTGCCAGCAGCCAAGAATACCGGGTCGAGCAGTACTTC.